A single sample gave rise to the 28 T cell receptor beta chains below, sequenced in a study of CD8+ T cells in alopecia areata. The treatment is: oral pan-JAK inhibitor, 5-10 mg twice daily. Following extraction, RNA underwent reverse transcription to cDNA, which served as the sequencing template. Using immunoSEQ multiplex PCR, the repertoire was profiled, and TCRdb retains in-frame clones only, with some absent. Of fewer than 110,000 clones in the sample, over 75% were seen once. This specimen was CD8+ T cells sorted from blood, taken between weeks 30 and 35, from a patient treated with tofacitinib. The receptors derive from a human donor with alopecia areata.

V is TRBV12-2 and J is TRBJ2-7. TRBV12-2 is a pseudogene. The CDR3 contains 17 residues. In DNA, the CDR3 is TGTGCAAGTCGTTGTTATCCCGGGACGTTCGCCTCCTACGAGCAGTACTTC. Its translation: CASRCYPGTFASYEQYF.

This sequence joins TRBV9 and TRBJ2-3; a weak D match, TRBD2 (5 bases). This CDR3 has 13 residues. V lost 1 base to trimming and J lost 9 bases, with 12 bases between them. CDR1 is SGDLS, CDR2 YYNGEE, per germline. The CDR3 DNA reads TGTGCCAGCAGCGTAAGCTGGGAGCGGACGCAGTATTTT. Translated: CASSVSWERTQYF.

The genes are TRBV7-8 and TRBJ2-5; TRBD1 aligns across 7 bases. The J call may be wrong; the DNA end is better matched by TRBJ2-7. The CDR3 extends over 13 amino acids. The germline V gene encodes CDR1 SGHVS and CDR2 FQNEAQ. The CDR3 loop reads CASSLVTGAEQYF. CDR3 nucleotide sequence: TGTGCCAGCAGCTTAGTTACAGGGGCCGAGCAGTACTTC.

V usage is TRBV7-3 and J usage is TRBJ2-7; 9 nucleotides match TRBD2. The ends lost 2 bases at V and 2 bases at J; junction bases unmatched: 4. CDR3 size: 15 residues. Germline CDR1 SGHTA, CDR2 FQGTGA. This chain's CDR3 is CASSLGAGGPYEQYF. In DNA form, the CDR3 reads TGTGCCAGCAGCTTAGGAGCGGGGGGACCCTACGAGCAGTACTTC. The whole variable domain, remainder taken from reference TRBV7-3 and TRBJ2-7, is GAGVSQTPSNKVTEKGKYVELRCDPISGHTALYWYRQSLGQGPEFLIYFQGTGAADDSGLPNDRFFAVRPEGSVSTLKIQRTERGDSAVYLCASSLGAGGPYEQYFGPGTRLTVT.

This chain links TRBV2 with TRBJ2-1, with D unresolved. CDR1 is SNHLY and CDR2 is FYNNEI in the germline V gene. The V end was cut by 0 bases, the J end by 9 bases, with 12 bases between. This CDR3 has 14 amino acids. CDR3 coding DNA: TGTGCCAGCAGTGAAGCTCCCGGTGTAGCTGAGCAGTTCTTC. Translating gives CASSEAPGVAEQFF.

The gene calls are TRBV27 and TRBJ2-3, with TRBD1 identical over 8 bases. V shed 7 bases and J 5 bases; nucleotides not matched to a gene: 8. This CDR3 is 14 amino acids long. Germline lookup yields CDR1 MNHEY and CDR2 SMNVEV (reference sequence). This CDR3 is CASTPMTGVDTQYF. In DNA form, the CDR3 reads TGTGCCAGCACCCCCATGACAGGGGTAGATACGCAGTATTTT.

Worth noting for this clone: Other DNA sequences in the sample encode the same CDR3. The rearrangement uses TRBV29-1 and TRBJ2-2, with D uncertain. Trimming stripped 5 bases from V and 0 bases from J, with 7 bases between. CDR1 and CDR2 (germline): SQVTM, ANQGSEA. This CDR3 spans 13 amino acids. Here the CDR3 reads CSVLGSNTGELFF. CDR3 nucleotides: TGCAGCGTTCTCGGATCGAACACCGGGGAGCTGTTTTTT.

V is TRBV6-6 and J is TRBJ2-7; D remains unclear. CDR1 and CDR2 (germline): MNHNY, SVGAGI (reference sequence). This CDR3 spans 12 amino acids. With 2 bases removed from V and 7 bases from J, the gap between germline ends came to 9 bases. CDR3 coding DNA: TGTGCCAGCAGTTACCCCGCCGGTGAGCAGTACTTC. Its protein is CASSYPAGEQYF.

This clone was picked up one time. The rearrangement links TRBV19 to TRBJ2-3; perhaps TRBD2 as D (5 bases). The CDR3 totals 13 residues. Trimming cost V 7 bases and J 2 bases, with 10 bases left between them. Germline-derived CDR1 and CDR2 are LNHDA and SQIVND (reference sequence). Here the CDR3 DNA reads TGTGCCAGTAACGGACTGGCCACAGATACGCAGTATTTT. It codes for CASNGLATDTQYF.

The rearrangement links TRBV5-6 to TRBJ2-7, with D perhaps TRBD2 (5 bases). V gave up 3 bases and J gave up 5 bases, with 18 bases separating them. Per the germline V gene, CDR1 is SGHDT and CDR2 is YYEEEE. This CDR3 is 15 amino acids long. CDR3 coding DNA: TGTGCCAGCAGCTCCCTTTCGGGGTCCGCCGACGAGCAGTACTTC. This sequence encodes CASSSLSGSADEQYF.

This chain joins TRBV13 and TRBJ1-1; D not resolved. Germline values: CDR1 PRHDT, CDR2 FYEKMQ (reference sequence). Trimming shortened V by 6 bases and J by 6 bases, and 11 bases separated the two germline ends. The CDR3 is 12 residues long. CDR3 nucleotide sequence: TGTGCCAGCAGGGAAGGAGCGGCTGAAGCTTTCTTT. Its translation: CASREGAAEAFF.

This chain connects TRBV25-1 to TRBJ1-4; D possibly corresponds to TRBD1 (6 bases). V shed 3 bases and J shed 4 bases, with 15 bases lying between them. The CDR3 covers 16 residues. Germline V CDR1 and CDR2: MGHDK, SYGVNS. DNA for the CDR3: TGTGCCAGCAGTGAGTACTCAGGGGAATTTAATGAAAAACTGTTTTTT. It encodes CASSEYSGEFNEKLFF. Full variable domain (missing parts from reference TRBV25-1 and TRBJ1-4): EADIYQTPRYLVIGTGKKITLECSQTMGHDKMYWYQQDPGMELHLIHYSYGVNSTEKGDLSSESTVSRIRTEHFPLTLESARPSHTSQYLCASSEYSGEFNEKLFFGSGTQLSVL.

The rearrangement joins TRBV4-1 to TRBJ2-7, with D possibly matching TRBD2 (6 bases). CDR1 MGHRA and CDR2 YSYEKL come from the germline V gene. CDR3 size: 16 residues. Trimming cost V 0 bases and J 1 base, with 13 bases left between them. CDR3 in amino acids: CASSQDSLGGSYEQYF. The CDR3 DNA is TGCGCCAGCAGCCAAGATAGTTTGGGAGGATCCTACGAGCAGTACTTC.

V usage is TRBV15 and J usage is TRBJ2-1; a weak D match, TRBD2 (6 bases). The CDR3 is made up of 15 amino acids. Trimming took 5 bases from V and 5 from J, leaving 16 bases between them. CDR1 is LNHNV, CDR2 YYDKDF, per germline (reference sequence). The CDR3 nucleotides read TGTGCCACCAGCGGGGGTGGACTACTTCACAATGAGCAGTTCTTC. Amino acid sequence: CATSGGGLLHNEQFF.

The J gene is TRBJ1-5, the V gene TRBV19, with no clear D. V dropped 7 bases and J dropped 0 bases, with 13 bases sitting between them. The V gene's germline CDR1 is LNHDA and CDR2 SQIVND (reference sequence). The CDR3 runs to 15 residues. CDR3 in amino acids: CASTNGDYSNQPQHF. CDR3 DNA sequence: TGTGCCAGTACCAATGGAGATTATAGCAATCAGCCCCAGCATTTT. Full variable domain (outside the CDR3, taken from reference TRBV19 and TRBJ1-5): DGGITQSPKYLFRKEGQNVTLSCEQNLNHDAMYWYRQDPGQGLRLIYYSQIVNDFQKGDIAEGYSVSREKKESFPLTVTSAQKNPTAFYLCASTNGDYSNQPQHFGDGTRLSIL.

CDR3 DNA: TGTGCCAGTTCATCTTCGGGGGATACGCAGTATTTT. It yields the protein CASSSSGDTQYF. The chain is built from TRBV27 and TRBJ2-3; possibly TRBD2 for D (5 bases). CDR1 MNHEY and CDR2 SMNVEV come from the germline V gene (reference sequence). V was shortened by 9 bases and J by 6 bases, with 13 bases between the two germline ends. This CDR3 spans 12 amino acids.

The rearrangement joins TRBV6-4 to TRBJ2-1; D gene uncertain. CDR1 MRHNA and CDR2 SNTAGT come from the germline V gene. The CDR3 extends over 15 amino acids. Trimming removed 0 bases from V and 4 bases from J, with 10 bases in between. This CDR3 is CASSDSMDGYNEQFF. The DNA of the CDR3 is TGTGCCAGCAGTGACTCGATGGACGGGTACAATGAGCAGTTCTTC.

The V gene is TRBV29-1, the J gene TRBJ2-7; D gene unclear. There are 14 residues in the CDR3. From germline, CDR1 is SQVTM and CDR2 ANQGSEA. V lost 1 base and J lost 2, with 12 bases in between. This CDR3 is CSVEGGDDTYEQYF. CDR3 DNA: TGCAGCGTTGAAGGCGGCGACGACACCTACGAGCAGTACTTC.

This chain connects TRBV4-1 to TRBJ2-5; 9 bases fit TRBD1. CDR1 is MGHRA and CDR2 is YSYEKL in the germline V gene. V trimming: 3 bases; J trimming: 5 bases; junction bases outside the gene matches: 7. This CDR3 has 15 amino acids. In DNA form, the CDR3 reads TGCGCCAGCAGCCACGTACAGGGGGCTGGGGAGACCCAGTACTTC. This codes for CASSHVQGAGETQYF.

The CDR3 nucleotides are TGTGCCAGCAGCTTTTACGGGGGGGCCTACGAGCAGTACTTC. Translation gives CASSFYGGAYEQYF. The chain recombines TRBV5-4 with TRBJ2-7; 8 bases are a match to TRBD2. This CDR3 spans 14 amino acids. With 2 bases clipped from V and 2 bases from J, the junction kept 3 bases outside the gene matches. Per the germline V gene, CDR1 is SGHNT and CDR2 is YYREEE (reference sequence).

This clone was recorded only once. The chain links TRBV7-3 to TRBJ2-7, with 11 bases identical to TRBD1. This CDR3 region has 14 residues. Germline V gene data show CDR1 as SGHTA and CDR2 as FQGTGA. Germline trimming cut 5 bases from V and 3 bases from J; bases unmatched to any gene: 3. The CDR3 bases are TGTGCCAGCAGCCCGGGACAGGGGGTCTACGAGCAGTACTTC. This sequence encodes CASSPGQGVYEQYF. Filled out from reference TRBV7-3 and TRBJ2-7, the complete variable domain reads GAGVSQTPSNKVTEKGKYVELRCDPISGHTALYWYRQSLGQGPEFLIYFQGTGAADDSGLPNDRFFAVRPEGSVSTLKIQRTERGDSAVYLCASSPGQGVYEQYFGPGTRLTVT.

The chain recombines TRBV30 with TRBJ1-2, with a weak D call TRBD1 (5 bases). The germline V gene has CDR1 GTSNPN and CDR2 SVGIG (reference sequence). The CDR3 contains 13 residues. V was trimmed by 4 bases and J by 3 bases, leaving 12 bases between them. CDR3 DNA: TGTGCCTGGATGGTAGGGGTGCACTATGGCTACACCTTC. Encoded protein: CAWMVGVHYGYTF.

This sequence joins TRBV11-1 and TRBJ2-7; 13 bases align to TRBD2. Looked up from germline, CDR1 is SGHAT and CDR2 is FQDESV (reference sequence). The CDR3 runs 17 residues. J was trimmed by 6 bases and V by 0 bases; bases with no gene match: 8. The CDR3 DNA is TGTGCCAGCAGCTTAGCTTCGGGACTAGCGGGACCCCGCGAGCAGTACTTC. Translating gives CASSLASGLAGPREQYF.

This clone showed up just once. The rearrangement links TRBV5-1 to TRBJ2-7, with TRBD1 matching over 8 bases. Germline lookup yields CDR1 SGHRS and CDR2 YFSETQ. The CDR3 is made up of 14 amino acids. The J segment lost 5 bases and the V segment lost 0 bases, leaving 4 bases of the junction unmatched. CDR3: CASSLVQGANEQYF. The CDR3 DNA reads TGCGCCAGCAGCTTGGTCCAGGGGGCCAACGAGCAGTACTTC.

The chain combines TRBV11-2 with TRBJ2-3; TRBD1 matches 7 bases. This CDR3 has 16 residues. From germline, CDR1 is SGHAT and CDR2 FQNNGV. J lost 2 bases, V lost 8 bases, and 13 bases had no gene match. CDR3 nucleotide sequence: TGTGCCAGCTACCCCAACCGGGACAGTTACACAGATACGCAGTATTTT. Its translation: CASYPNRDSYTDTQYF.

The chain couples TRBV4-1 to TRBJ1-1, with D unresolved. The ends were cut back, 3 bases at V and 0 bases at J, with 11 bases in the middle. Germline CDR1 is MGHRA and CDR2 is YSYEKL. This CDR3 has 15 residues. CDR3 nucleotides: TGCGCCAGCAGCCAGGAAGGGAATCTGAACACTGAAGCTTTCTTT. Encoded protein: CASSQEGNLNTEAFF.

This chain joins TRBV27 and TRBJ2-4; 7 bases are shared with TRBD1. Germline V lookup: CDR1 MNHEY, CDR2 SMNVEV (reference sequence). V was clipped by 5 bases and J by 2 bases; unmatched bases: 3. The CDR3 runs to 14 residues. This chain's CDR3 is CASSRGGTKNIQYF. CDR3 nucleotides: TGTGCCAGCAGTAGAGGGGGCACCAAAAACATTCAGTACTTC.

The J gene is TRBJ2-1, the V gene TRBV5-1; 9 positions match TRBD1. CDR1 and CDR2 from the germline V gene are SGHRS and YFSETQ. The CDR3 is 16 amino acids. The ends lost 4 bases at V and 6 bases at J; junction bases unmatched: 11. The CDR3 region is CASSGGTGSGRNEQFF. The DNA of the CDR3 is TGCGCCAGCAGCGGCGGGACAGGGTCGGGTCGCAATGAGCAGTTCTTC.